Below, 18 T cell receptor beta chains from the same sample are listed, as sequenced in a study of T cell changes during pregnancy in multiple sclerosis. Data came from immunoSEQ multiplex PCR; TCRdb stores just in-frame clones and leaves some out. The table lists 65,000 to 70,000 clones, 85% to 95% of them singletons. Sequencing was performed on peripheral blood, taken in the third trimester of pregnancy. These receptor sequences come from a female donor in good health, enrolled as a control in a pregnancy study.

The genes are TRBV7-3 and TRBJ2-1; the D gene is possibly TRBD2 (6 bases). CDR1 SGHTA and CDR2 FQGTGA come from the germline V gene. The CDR3 has 16 amino acids. The V gene lost 4 bases and the J gene lost 6 bases, with 19 bases spanning the gap. CDR3 bases: TGTGCCAGCAGCTCGCCCTCCGGGACTCTCTCCAATGAGCAGTTCTTC. Its protein product is CASSSPSGTLSNEQFF.

V and J are TRBV18 and TRBJ2-7, with TRBD1 as a possible D gene (6 bases). CDR1 KGHSH and CDR2 LQKENI come from the germline V gene. The V end lost 1 base, the J end lost 2 bases, and 9 bases lay between the germline ends. This CDR3 spans 14 amino acids. CDR3 bases: TGTGCCAGCTCACCACTTCCAGGGGCCTACGAGCAGTACTTC. This translates into CASSPLPGAYEQYF.

CDR3 nucleotide sequence: TGTGCCATCAAGGGGGAGGGAGAGACCCAGTACTTC. Protein: CAIKGEGETQYF. This chain links TRBV10-3 with TRBJ2-5; D is perhaps TRBD2 (7 bases). CDR3 length equals 12 residues. V was trimmed by 7 bases and J by 4 bases, leaving 10 bases between them. CDR1 and CDR2 from the germline V gene are ENHRY and SYGVKD.

The chain couples TRBV18 to TRBJ2-1, with D perhaps matching TRBD1 (5 bases). The length of the CDR3 is 16 residues. The ends were cut back, 3 bases at V and 5 bases at J, with 17 bases in the middle. Germline assignment: CDR1 KGHSH and CDR2 LQKENI. CDR3 loop: CASSPRVALGNNEQFF. CDR3 DNA: TGTGCCAGCTCACCCAGGGTCGCACTGGGGAACAATGAGCAGTTCTTC.

The V call is TRBV28, the J call TRBJ1-1, with D possibly being TRBD1 (5 bases). The ends were cut back, 6 bases at V and 6 bases at J, with 20 bases in the middle. Germline CDR1 is MDHEN and CDR2 is SYDVKM. This CDR3 contains 15 residues. As DNA, the CDR3 is TGTGCCAGCAGGGTTACAGGTATGGGCGTGCCTGAAGCTTTCTTT. It encodes CASRVTGMGVPEAFF. Drawing the rest from reference TRBV28 and TRBJ1-1, the complete variable domain is DVKVTQSSRYLVKRTGEKVFLECVQDMDHENMFWYRQDPGLGLRLIYFSYDVKMKEKGDIPEGYSVSREKKERFSLILESASTNQTSMYLCASRVTGMGVPEAFFGQGTRLTVV.

This CDR3 is CASSLSFGNYGYTF. CDR3 nucleotide sequence: TGTGCCAGCAGTTTATCTTTCGGGAACTATGGCTACACCTTC. The chain carries TRBV27 and TRBJ1-2; unclear D gene. The V gene's germline CDR1 is MNHEY and CDR2 SMNVEV (reference sequence). This CDR3 has 14 amino acids. V was clipped by 0 bases and J by 2 bases, with 7 bases between them.

This rearrangement joins TRBV19 to TRBJ2-1; D perhaps matches TRBD2 (5 bases). V was clipped by 8 bases and J by 0 bases, with 17 bases between them. The length of the CDR3 is 16 residues. The germline V gene encodes CDR1 LNHDA and CDR2 SQIVND (reference sequence). The CDR3 loop is CASGGRTPNSYNEQFF. The CDR3 DNA follows: TGTGCCAGTGGAGGAAGGACCCCGAACTCCTACAATGAGCAGTTCTTC.

This clone came up many times. The gene calls are TRBV7-9 and TRBJ2-3, with a weak D call TRBD2 (6 bases). Germline loops: CDR1 SEHNR, CDR2 FQNEAQ (reference sequence). Deletions cut 5 bases from V and 2 bases from J, with 14 bases between. The CDR3 length is 15 residues. CDR3 sequence reads: CASSPGLGDTDTQYF. The CDR3 region has the DNA TGTGCCAGCAGCCCGGGACTTGGCGACACAGATACGCAGTATTTT.

The rearrangement joins TRBV19 to TRBJ2-1; 7 bases agree with TRBD2. Trimming took 0 bases from V and 5 from J; bases not matched to a gene: 10. The CDR3 contains 17 residues. CDR1 is LNHDA, CDR2 SQIVND, per germline (reference sequence). CDR3 amino acids: CASSIDRRLAENNEQFF. The CDR3 bases are TGTGCCAGTAGTATAGACCGTCGGCTAGCGGAGAACAATGAGCAGTTCTTC.

The chain couples TRBV2 to TRBJ2-2; 7 bases align to TRBD2. V trimming: 10 bases; J trimming: 3 bases; junction bases outside the gene matches: 11. The CDR3 totals 15 residues. CDR1 SNHLY and CDR2 FYNNEI come from the germline V gene. The CDR3 protein is CATSREGLDTGELFF. As DNA, the CDR3 is TGTGCCACCTCAAGGGAGGGGTTGGACACCGGGGAGCTGTTTTTT.

The CDR3 protein is CASSPETSGSPYEQYF. DNA of the CDR3: TGTGCCAGCAGCCCCGAGACTAGCGGGAGTCCCTACGAGCAGTACTTC. The V call is TRBV11-2, the J call TRBJ2-7; TRBD2 agrees at 12 bases. V lost 5 bases, J lost 2 bases, and 7 bases stayed unmatched. Germline assignment: CDR1 SGHAT and CDR2 FQNNGV. The CDR3 is 16 residues long.

The chain couples TRBV30 to TRBJ2-7, with 8 bases matching TRBD1. Germline V gives CDR1 GTSNPN, CDR2 SVGIG (reference sequence). CDR3 length: 14 amino acids. J was trimmed by 0 bases and V by 5 bases; bases with no gene match: 6. This chain's CDR3 is CAWETGGNSYEQYF. The DNA for the CDR3 is TGTGCCTGGGAAACAGGGGGGAACTCCTACGAGCAGTACTTC.

The chain is built from TRBV10-3 and TRBJ2-3, with D tentatively TRBD1 (6 bases). The CDR3 totals 16 residues. Germline V gene lookup returns CDR1 ENHRY and CDR2 SYGVKD. V was cut by 2 bases and J by 2 bases, with 14 bases left in between. The CDR3, as DNA: TGTGCCATCAGTGAGGCGAGAGGGGGATTCACAGATACGCAGTATTTT. It encodes CAISEARGGFTDTQYF.

The J gene is TRBJ1-1, the V gene TRBV7-8, with TRBD1 as a possible D gene (6 bases). The CDR3 extends over 14 amino acids. Trimming cost V 1 base and J 4 bases, with 10 bases left between them. The V gene's germline CDR1 is SGHVS and CDR2 FQNEAQ. CDR3 loop: CASSLVGQLTEAFF. CDR3 in DNA: TGTGCCAGCAGCTTAGTAGGACAGCTCACTGAAGCTTTCTTT.

This chain joins TRBV5-1 and TRBJ2-1, with TRBD1 identical over 11 bases. The germline V gene has CDR1 SGHRS and CDR2 YFSETQ. The CDR3 covers 14 residues. V lost 2 bases to trimming and J lost 9 bases; unmatched junction nucleotides: 4. The CDR3 DNA is TGCGCCAGCAGCTTAGGGGACAGGGGGGCTGAGCAGTTCTTC. Its translation is CASSLGDRGAEQFF.

V usage is TRBV7-9 and J usage is TRBJ2-2; 9 bases align to TRBD1. Losses at the gene ends were 4 bases for V and 2 bases for J; bases not matched to a gene: 5. Germline V CDR1 and CDR2: SEHNR, FQNEAQ (reference sequence). This CDR3 is 16 amino acids long. The CDR3, as DNA: TGTGCCAGCAGCTCCGGGACAGGGTATAACACCGGGGAGCTGTTTTTT. Translated: CASSSGTGYNTGELFF.

CDR3 coding DNA: TGTGCCACCAGCAGAGGTTTTGCAGGGGACTATGGCTACACCTTC. As protein: CATSRGFAGDYGYTF. The chain has TRBV15 and TRBJ1-2; perhaps TRBD1 as D (6 bases). The V and J ends lost 1 base and 3 bases respectively, with 12 bases between them. In germline, CDR1 is LNHNV, CDR2 YYDKDF (reference sequence). The CDR3 totals 15 residues.

The chain links TRBV9 to TRBJ2-1; D remains unclear. The germline V and J ends were trimmed by 0 bases and 10 bases, with 17 bases remaining between them. From germline, CDR1 is SGDLS and CDR2 YYNGEE. The CDR3 spans 15 residues. CDR3 protein: CASSVGAMVQGEQFF. In DNA, the CDR3 is TGTGCCAGCAGCGTAGGGGCAATGGTCCAAGGCGAGCAGTTCTTC.